This T cell receptor (beta chain) was sequenced in a study of blood T cell repertoires in COVID-19 (TCRdb year 2020). Regarding the research as a whole: Samples from collaborators originated in the United States, Italy and Spain and spanned both the acute and convalescent phases of COVID-19. The material from the prospective study consisted of cDNA or gDNA derived from T cells, B-cell-depleted T cells, or PBMCs. Deeply sampled blood TCRbeta repertoires from subjects exposed to, actively infected with, or recovered from COVID-19 were included in the dataset. The repertoires were released in a freely available public database intended as a resource for research on the immune response to SARS-CoV-2. Samples were obtained from the ongoing ImmuneRACE study (first 160 participants) and from roughly 1,300 subjects provided by 6 global collaborators. The sample metadata nearly always contained a de-identified subject ID, COVID-19 status, age in years and sex. Where HLA class I and class II types were available, the types were taken from metadata supplied by the sample provider, not from assay-based typing.

TCRbeta CDR3 regions were amplified from genomic DNA by means of the immunoSEQ Assay, a bias-controlled multiplex PCR. For the original study's pipeline: The number of nucleated cells in each sample was estimated from the amplification of reference gene primers within the assay. To quantify the absolute abundance of each unique TCRbeta CDR3 rearrangement, sequence reads were collapsed and filtered. For each sample, productive Simpson clonality was calculated as the square root of Simpson's diversity index over productive rearrangements. What TCRdb holds here is the immuneACCESS table cut down to in-frame rearrangements. Part of the clones is not present; checked against another copy, under half of the missing clones reflect an unresolved V gene, and the others are unexplained. V and J calls and clone size are those listed in that table; D and trimming were worked out from the DNA. This sample comprises approximately 330,000 clones, about nine tenths of them detected only once. Together, the top ten hold approximately 9.9% of the sample.

V gives up 5 bases and J gives up 10 bases, and the segment between their germline ends measures 18 bases. The cysteine opens and the phenylalanine closes a CDR3 of 15 amino acids. The only DNA kept is the CDR3, 45 bases in frame from the first base. Based on the germline V gene (reference sequence), the CDR1 and CDR2 sequences are SEHNR and FQNEAQ. One collaborating source in Seattle enrolled patients during active infection and followed them longitudinally through the course of disease. Collaborating institutions collected whole blood in K2EDTA tubes following their own protocols. For TCRbeta analysis, collaborators shipped samples as frozen whole blood, isolated PBMCs, or DNA extracted from either of those sample types. Paper-wide results and their limitations: The amount of clinical and demographic metadata varied by source and participant and was provided uncurated.

This clone has just a few counts. There is no known antigen for this receptor. The input lacks base qualities; no much larger clone sits a single base away. The specimen was peripheral blood. The sequence is built from TRBV7-9 and TRBJ1-6; the best D guess is TRBD1, with 5 bases matching. This sequence was found in a man in his thirties or forties with COVID-19, enrolled during active disease. The CDR3 reads as follows: CASSPLTAIGSPLHF. The DNA reads TGTGCCAGCAGCCCCCTGACAGCAATAGGGTCACCCCTCCACTTT.